This T cell receptor (beta chain) was profiled in a study of cytomegalovirus exposure and HLA in healthy donors. Study at large: The same platform was used for the 120 validation repertoires and the roughly 720 first-cohort repertoires, a later analysis reported.

Findings of the study overall: The investigators catalogued 150 to 200 TCR beta chains as cytomegalovirus-associated. Through in vitro validation, a few CMV-associated chains were shown to be specific for CMV antigens. While the bulk of TCR sequences proved rare, some public TCRs turned up in many donors.

About this clone: The antigen is not known.

This CDR3 has 15 residues. Per germline, CDR1 SNHLY and CDR2 FYNNEI. Deletions cut 2 bases from V and 0 bases from J, with 11 bases between. This table comes from immunoSEQ multiplex PCR, and its TCRdb copy is limited to in-frame clones, with some not included. The sample has 150,000 to 200,000 clones; about 86% are singletons. The V and J genes are TRBV2 and TRBJ2-7; tentatively, D is TRBD2 (6 bases). This clonotype originated in a young woman in good health and CMV-seropositive. Sequenced: PBMCs. Here the CDR3 reads CASSESSSGSYEQYF. The CDR3 coding sequence is TGTGCCAGCAGTGAATCGAGTAGCGGCTCCTACGAGCAGTACTTC.